Presented here are 27 T cell receptor beta chains from one specimen sequenced in a study of T cell responses to AZD1222 COVID-19 vaccine. Sequencing was performed with immunoSEQ multiplex PCR; in TCRdb, only in-frame clones are kept and a portion is missing. The sample includes around 190,000 clones, roughly 92% of them seen just once. This material consisted of peripheral blood, taken on day 0 of AZD1222 vaccination. The receptors were sampled from an adult in good health.

The J gene is TRBJ1-2, the V gene TRBV25-1, with D uncertain. Germline V gene lookup returns CDR1 MGHDK and CDR2 SYGVNS. The V and J ends lost 3 bases and 2 bases respectively, with 10 bases between them. The CDR3 extends over 14 amino acids. CDR3 coding DNA: TGTGCCAGCAGTGAGAGGACTGTGAACTATGGCTACACCTTC. It translates to CASSERTVNYGYTF.

This chain connects TRBV25-1 to TRBJ1-6; D is ambiguous. The CDR3 loop spans 15 amino acids. Germline assignment: CDR1 MGHDK and CDR2 SYGVNS. Trimming stripped 2 bases from V and 4 bases from J, with 9 bases between. CDR3: CASSEGGQYNSPLHF. The CDR3 nucleotides are TGTGCCAGCAGTGAAGGCGGGCAGTATAATTCACCCCTCCACTTT.

V and J are TRBV9 and TRBJ2-7, with TRBD1 matching 10 bases. The germline V gene has CDR1 SGDLS and CDR2 YYNGEE. This CDR3 is built from 15 residues. Losses at the gene ends were 3 bases for V and 4 bases for J; bases not matched to a gene: 7. CDR3 region: CASSARQGAGYEQYF. CDR3 bases: TGTGCCAGCAGCGCACGACAGGGGGCAGGGTACGAGCAGTACTTC.

V usage is TRBV10-2 and J usage is TRBJ2-7; TRBD2 is a possible D gene (6 bases). Germline V gene sequence: CDR1 WSHSY, CDR2 SAAADI. The V and J ends lost 6 bases and 0 bases respectively, with 15 bases between them. This CDR3 region has 15 residues. DNA for the CDR3: TGCGCCAGCAGCCATGCCGACGGGAGCTCCTACGAGCAGTACTTC. The encoded protein is CASSHADGSSYEQYF.

The rearrangement joins TRBV2 to TRBJ2-2; no clear D. V was shortened by 9 bases and J by 5 bases, with 13 bases between the two germline ends. This CDR3 is 13 amino acids long. Germline loops: CDR1 SNHLY, CDR2 FYNNEI. The CDR3: CASRTAVTGELFF. The CDR3 DNA reads TGTGCCAGTCGAACAGCTGTTACCGGGGAGCTGTTTTTT. Combining the CDR3 with reference TRBV2 and TRBJ2-2 gives the whole variable domain EPEVTQTPSHQVTQMGQEVILRCVPISNHLYFYWYRQILGQKVEFLVSFYNNEISEKSEIFDDQFSVERPDGSNFTLKIRSTKLEDSAMYFCASRTAVTGELFFGEGSRLTVL.

A word on this clone: The sample has other DNA sequences that encode this CDR3 too. This chain joins TRBV28 and TRBJ2-7; D remains ambiguous. V lost 6 bases, J lost 0 bases, and 6 bases lay in between. Germline V gene data show CDR1 as MDHEN and CDR2 as SYDVKM. This CDR3 region has 12 residues. The CDR3, as DNA: TGTGCCAGCAGCCCGAGCTCCTACGAGCAGTACTTC. Its protein is CASSPSSYEQYF.

This chain connects TRBV5-6 to TRBJ2-5; 9 bases are a match to TRBD1. With 3 bases clipped from V and 5 bases from J, the junction kept 5 bases outside the gene matches. The CDR3 has 14 residues. Germline CDR1 SGHDT, CDR2 YYEEEE. The CDR3 reads CASSSQGAGETQYF. The CDR3 DNA sequence: TGTGCCAGCAGCTCACAGGGGGCAGGGGAGACCCAGTACTTC.

The V and J genes are TRBV6-2 or TRBV6-3 and TRBJ2-7; the match to TRBD2 covers 8 bases. V gave up 2 bases and J gave up 0 bases; unmatched junction bases: 6. The CDR3 has 16 amino acids. Germline lookup yields CDR1 MNHEY and CDR2 SVGEGT. The CDR3 sequence: CASSYRAGANSYEQYF. The CDR3 nucleotides are TGTGCCAGCAGTTACCGAGCGGGGGCCAACTCCTACGAGCAGTACTTC.

A single count supports this clone. This rearrangement joins TRBV9 to TRBJ1-4, with TRBD1 matching over 8 bases. This CDR3 comprises 14 residues. Germline-derived CDR1 and CDR2 are SGDLS and YYNGEE. V gave up 4 bases and J gave up 8 bases; unmatched junction bases: 7. The CDR3 nucleotides are TGTGCCAGCAGCATCGACAGGGGTGGAGAAAAACTGTTTTTT. Translated: CASSIDRGGEKLFF.

V is TRBV4-2 and J is TRBJ2-3, with D possibly called TRBD1 or TRBD2 (5 bases each). This CDR3 contains 15 residues. Germline V lookup: CDR1 LGHNA, CDR2 YNFKEQ. The V end lost 0 bases, the J end lost 3 bases, and 10 bases lay between the germline ends. This chain's CDR3 is CASSQEGVGTDTQYF. In DNA, the CDR3 is TGTGCCAGCAGCCAAGAGGGGGTAGGTACAGATACGCAGTATTTT.

The gene calls are TRBV24-1 and TRBJ2-7; D might be TRBD1 (5 bases). CDR3 size: 17 residues. The germline V gene encodes CDR1 KGHDR and CDR2 SFDVKD. Trimming pared 3 bases from V and 3 bases from J, leaving 20 bases between. DNA of the CDR3: TGTGCCACCAGTGATGGGGCCTCCGGGTCCCAACGCTACGAGCAGTACTTC. It encodes CATSDGASGSQRYEQYF.

J is TRBJ1-5 and V is TRBV27; no firm D call. The CDR3 is made up of 15 amino acids. The germline gives CDR1 MNHEY, CDR2 SMNVEV (reference sequence). V dropped 2 bases and J dropped 4 bases, with 12 bases sitting between them. Here the CDR3 DNA reads TGTGCCAGCAGTTTAGGCAACACACCTAATCAGCCCCAGCATTTT. Its protein is CASSLGNTPNQPQHF.

The chain links TRBV28 to TRBJ1-4; 8 bases are shared with TRBD1. The CDR3 is made up of 16 amino acids. With 6 bases clipped from V and 4 bases from J, the junction kept 10 bases outside the gene matches. From germline, CDR1 is MDHEN and CDR2 SYDVKM. The CDR3 loop reads CASRPTGGGGNEKLFF. DNA of the CDR3: TGTGCCAGCAGGCCCACAGGGGGAGGGGGTAATGAAAAACTGTTTTTT.

The V gene is TRBV10-1, the J gene TRBJ2-7; no definite D call. Germline V lookup: CDR1 WNHNN, CDR2 SYGVQD (reference sequence). The ends were cut back, 3 bases at V and 2 bases at J, with 2 bases in the middle. The CDR3 covers 11 residues. CDR3 amino acids: CASSDAYEQYF. DNA for the CDR3: TGCGCCAGCAGTGATGCCTACGAGCAGTACTTC.

V usage is TRBV6-6 and J usage is TRBJ1-1, with 7 bases fitting TRBD1. Germline values: CDR1 MNHNY, CDR2 SVGAGI (reference sequence). With V trimmed by 5 bases and J by 0 bases, 6 bases remained unmatched. The CDR3 runs 15 residues. The CDR3 protein is CASSRGQLMNTEAFF. The CDR3 DNA reads TGTGCCAGCAGTAGGGGACAGCTCATGAACACTGAAGCTTTCTTT.

The chain uses TRBV19 and TRBJ2-5, with 7 bases matching TRBD1. The germline V gene encodes CDR1 LNHDA and CDR2 SQIVND (reference sequence). The CDR3 is made up of 14 amino acids. The V gene end was trimmed by 6 bases and the J gene end by 1 base; junction bases not matched to a gene: 5. The CDR3 DNA reads as TGTGCCAGTAGGTCATCAGGGGGCCAAGAGACCCAGTACTTC. The encoded protein is CASRSSGGQETQYF.

J is TRBJ1-2 and V is TRBV5-6, with 9 bases lining up with TRBD1. J lost 0 bases, V lost 3 bases, and 12 bases had no gene match. CDR1 and CDR2 from the germline V gene are SGHDT and YYEEEE. CDR3 length: 18 amino acids. The DNA of the CDR3 is TGTGCCAGCAGCTCGATCGGGACAGGGAGGCGGACTAACTATGGCTACACCTTC. Translation: CASSSIGTGRRTNYGYTF.

The genes are TRBV7-2 and TRBJ2-1, with TRBD1 identical over 7 bases. V trimming: 5 bases; J trimming: 8 bases; junction bases outside the gene matches: 15. Germline CDR1 SGHTA, CDR2 FQGNSA. The CDR3 totals 16 residues. CDR3 DNA: TGTGCCAGCAGCGGAAACAGGGGTTTCGTTCAGGATGAGCAGTTCTTC. Its translation is CASSGNRGFVQDEQFF.

The chain employs TRBV9 and TRBJ1-5; D not certain. Trimming removed 0 bases at V and 2 bases at J, with 15 bases between. The germline V gene encodes CDR1 SGDLS and CDR2 YYNGEE. This CDR3 comprises 17 residues. This chain's CDR3 is CASSVDFQGSGNQPQHF. In DNA, the CDR3 is TGTGCCAGCAGCGTAGATTTCCAAGGAAGTGGCAATCAGCCCCAGCATTTT.

The genes are TRBV11-2 and TRBJ2-7, with 9 bases matching TRBD1. V was pared by 5 bases and J by 6 bases, with 8 bases of the junction left unmatched. There are 14 residues in the CDR3. The germline V gene encodes CDR1 SGHAT and CDR2 FQNNGV. The CDR3 here is CASSRDRGALEQYF. The CDR3 coding sequence is TGTGCCAGCAGCCGAGACAGGGGGGCTCTCGAGCAGTACTTC.

V is TRBV29-1 and J is TRBJ2-7, with D possibly TRBD2 on 6 matching bases. Trimming shortened V by 8 bases and J by 2 bases, and 13 bases separated the two germline ends. The germline V gene has CDR1 SQVTM and CDR2 ANQGSEA. This CDR3 has 12 residues. CDR3 residues: CSIGGPPYEQYF. The CDR3 DNA reads as TGCAGCATCGGAGGGCCCCCCTACGAGCAGTACTTC.

CDR3 bases: TGTGCCACCAGTGATTCCGGAGACAACTATGGCTACACCTTC. It encodes CATSDSGDNYGYTF. The chain is built from TRBV24-1 and TRBJ1-2; D is unresolved. The CDR3 is 14 residues long. V lost 2 bases, J lost 2 bases, and 8 bases lay in between. The germline V gene has CDR1 KGHDR and CDR2 SFDVKD.

V usage is TRBV20-1 and J usage is TRBJ2-5; TRBD2 matches 8 bases. The germline V gene has CDR1 DFQATT and CDR2 SNEGSKA (reference sequence). The CDR3 totals 16 residues. Trimming removed 3 bases from V and 4 bases from J; junction bases left unmatched: 13. This chain's CDR3 is CSASLPAGAPLETQYF. The CDR3 DNA follows: TGCAGTGCTAGTTTGCCAGCGGGGGCCCCCCTAGAGACCCAGTACTTC.

This clone was seen a handful of times. J is TRBJ1-6 and V is TRBV7-3; TRBD1 aligns across 11 bases. V gave up 5 bases and J gave up 7 bases; unmatched junction bases: 7. Germline V gene sequence: CDR1 SGHTA, CDR2 FQGTGA. CDR3 size: 16 residues. The CDR3 DNA is TGTGCCAGCAGCCCCCGGGACAGGGGGACCAATTCACCCCTCCACTTT. Translation: CASSPRDRGTNSPLHF.

The chain recombines TRBV6-5 with TRBJ2-7; weak D call: TRBD2 (5 bases). Per the germline V gene, CDR1 is MNHEY and CDR2 is SVGAGI. The germline V and J ends were trimmed by 7 bases and 5 bases, with 9 bases remaining between them. This CDR3 is built from 11 residues. The CDR3 nucleotides are TGTGCCAGCAAAGGAGGCGACGAGCAGTACTTC. Translating it yields CASKGGDEQYF.

As regards this clone: Compared with germline, one end of the junction differs, possibly owing to a read error. This sample includes further DNA sequences coding for the same CDR3. The chain carries TRBV3-1 (or the pseudogene TRBV3-2) and TRBJ2-1, with D tentatively TRBD2 (6 bases). The CDR3 runs to 14 residues. CDR1 is LGHDT and CDR2 is YNNKEL in the germline V gene (reference sequence). CDR3 loop: CASSRGREWNEQFF. The CDR3 nucleotides are TGTGCCAGTAGCCGGGGTCGGGAGTGGAATGAGCAGTTCTTC.

The chain is built from TRBV5-8 and TRBJ1-4, with D possibly matching TRBD1 (5 bases). V lost 4 bases and J lost 4, with 17 bases in between. Germline CDR1 is SGHTS and CDR2 is YDEGEE. The CDR3 consists of 16 residues. In nucleotides, the CDR3 is TGTGCCAGCAGCCGACAGTTGACAACGATTAATGAAAAACTGTTTTTT. This translates into CASSRQLTTINEKLFF.